This T cell receptor (beta chain) is drawn from a study of blood T cell repertoires in COVID-19. Sequencing was performed with immunoSEQ multiplex PCR; in TCRdb, only in-frame clones are kept and a portion is missing. Among roughly 250,000 clones, 75% to 85% were seen once, and the ten largest hold about 4.8%. This clone was seen just once. Germline CDR1 and CDR2: SGHTA and FQGNSA. The V end lost 6 bases, the J end lost 2 bases, and 17 bases lay between the germline ends. The CDR3 length is 15 residues. Sequencing was done on a sample of peripheral blood. This chain connects TRBV7-2 to TRBJ2-7, with D possibly TRBD2 on 6 matching bases. The source of this sequence is a woman in her 70s with acute or convalescent COVID-19. The CDR3 reads CASRTTPRGTYEQYF. CDR3 DNA: TGTGCCAGCAGAACTACTCCGCGGGGAACCTACGAGCAGTACTTC.